The 20 T cell receptor beta chains below were found in one sample sequenced in a study of shared clonotypes between healthy human individuals. Repertoires were generated with immunoSEQ multiplex PCR, while TCRdb's copy carries only in-frame clones and drops some. The sample includes approximately 710,000 clones, 80% to 95% of them seen just once. Sequencing used memory CD8+ T cells from PBMCs. Subset denoted: CD45RO+ cells pooled with CCR7-negative TemRA cells. These TCRs come from a man aged 18-30 years in good health. Some clones in this sample may be carry-over from other donors' samples.

The chain is built from TRBV5-1 and TRBJ2-2; 11 bases match TRBD2. This CDR3 is 16 amino acids long. The germline V gene has CDR1 SGHRS and CDR2 YFSETQ. Losses at the gene ends were 4 bases for V and 1 base for J; bases not matched to a gene: 3. CDR3 nucleotide sequence: TGCGCCAGCAGCCCCCTAGCGGGAGGGAACACCGGGGAGCTGTTTTTT. Protein sequence: CASSPLAGGNTGELFF.

The chain has TRBV6-5 and TRBJ2-7; 13 bases are a match to TRBD2. From germline, CDR1 is MNHEY and CDR2 SVGAGI. Trimming took 4 bases from V and 7 from J; bases not matched to a gene: 4. The CDR3 runs to 14 residues. The CDR3 spells CASSWTSGSVEQYF. The CDR3 DNA follows: TGTGCCAGCAGTTGGACTAGCGGGAGTGTTGAGCAGTACTTC.

The chain employs TRBV4-3 and TRBJ2-7, with no clear D. The CDR3 loop spans 13 amino acids. Trimming took 4 bases from V and 2 from J, leaving 9 bases between them. CDR1 is LGHNA, CDR2 YSLEER, per germline. This chain's CDR3 is CASSRSRTYEQYF. The CDR3 nucleotides read TGCGCCAGCAGCCGCTCTCGGACCTACGAGCAGTACTTC.

This clone has just a few counts. The CDR3 loop reads CASSPGGQGYNEQFF. As DNA, the CDR3 is TGTGCCAGCAGCCCGGGGGGACAGGGGTACAATGAGCAGTTCTTC. This chain connects TRBV6-4 to TRBJ2-1; 10 nucleotides line up with TRBD1. Trimming took 6 bases from V and 4 from J; bases not matched to a gene: 6. Germline loops: CDR1 MRHNA, CDR2 SNTAGT. The length of the CDR3 is 15 residues.

The genes are TRBV13 and TRBJ2-7; TRBD2 agrees at 11 bases. The length of the CDR3 is 17 residues. Germline trimming cut 4 bases from V and 4 bases from J; bases unmatched to any gene: 12. Germline CDR1 is PRHDT and CDR2 is FYEKMQ (reference sequence). DNA of the CDR3: TGTGCCAGCAGCTCCCTAGCGGGAGGCTCGAGATTGTACGAGCAGTACTTC. This encodes CASSSLAGGSRLYEQYF. Looking up the rest from reference TRBV13 and TRBJ2-7 gives the full variable domain: AAGVIQSPRHLIKEKRETATLKCYPIPRHDTVYWYQQGPGQDPQFLISFYEKMQSDKGSIPDRFSAQQFSDYHSELNMSSLELGDSALYFCASSSLAGGSRLYEQYFGPGTRLTVT.

This clone was recorded once. This chain joins TRBV2 and TRBJ1-2, with D possibly being TRBD1 (6 bases). CDR3 length: 17 amino acids. V was pared by 7 bases and J by 4 bases, with 25 bases between. Germline CDR1 and CDR2: SNHLY and FYNNEI. CDR3 protein: CASTRGGGLPFPYGYTF. The CDR3 bases are TGTGCCAGCACCCGCGGAGGGGGTTTGCCTTTCCCCTATGGCTACACCTTC.

The CDR3 reads CASSYPGDSGANVLTF. In nucleotides, the CDR3 is TGTGCCAGCAGCTACCCTGGCGACTCTGGGGCCAACGTCCTGACTTTC. J is TRBJ2-6 and V is TRBV7-3, with D unclear. The germline V gene encodes CDR1 SGHTA and CDR2 FQGTGA. The CDR3 runs to 16 residues. The germline V and J ends were trimmed by 4 bases and 0 bases, with 10 bases remaining between them.

The chain recombines TRBV6-5 with TRBJ2-7; TRBD1 is a possible D gene (7 bases). Between the trimmed V and J ends, which lost 6 bases and 4 bases, there was a span of 19 bases. CDR3 length equals 15 residues. Per the germline V gene, CDR1 is MNHEY and CDR2 is SVGAGI. This CDR3 reads CASRTGRGVPYEQYF. The CDR3 DNA sequence: TGTGCCAGCAGGACAGGGCGCGGGGTACCTTACGAGCAGTACTTC.

The chain has TRBV29-1 and TRBJ2-3; 14 bases agree with TRBD2. Germline values: CDR1 SQVTM, CDR2 ANQGSEA. After removal of 4 bases from V and 6 bases from J, the junction contained 9 bases not matched to a gene. CDR3 size: 16 residues. This CDR3 is CSVVGLAGALLDTQYF. CDR3 sequence (DNA): TGCAGCGTTGTGGGACTAGCGGGAGCTCTATTGGATACGCAGTATTTT.

Regarding this clone: With a far larger clone one base away, a read error is the likely cause. The chain is built from TRBV4-2 and TRBJ2-7; weak D call: TRBD2 (6 bases). The CDR3 sequence is 15 residues long. Germline V lookup: CDR1 LGHNA, CDR2 YNFKEQ. CDR3 region: CTSSQDAGSSYEQYF. The CDR3 region has the DNA TGTACCAGCAGCCAAGACGCCGGGAGCTCCTACGAGCAGTACTTC.

V usage is TRBV2 and J usage is TRBJ2-5; TRBD2 matches at 14 bases. This CDR3 spans 15 amino acids. The germline CDR1 and CDR2 sequences are SNHLY and FYNNEI. The V and J ends lost 8 bases and 5 bases, in that order; junction bases with no gene match: 7. CDR3 bases: TGTGCCAGCGGGGGACTAGCGGGAGATTGGGAGACCCAGTACTTC. This sequence encodes CASGGLAGDWETQYF. Complete variable domain (other parts from reference TRBV2 and TRBJ2-5): EPEVTQTPSHQVTQMGQEVILRCVPISNHLYFYWYRQILGQKVEFLVSFYNNEISEKSEIFDDQFSVERPDGSNFTLKIRSTKLEDSAMYFCASGGLAGDWETQYFGPGTRLLVL.

As concerns this clone: Other DNA sequences in the sample encode the same CDR3. V and J are TRBV9 and TRBJ2-3; 8 nucleotides align to TRBD2. The CDR3 is 14 residues long. V trimming: 0 bases; J trimming: 5 bases; junction bases outside the gene matches: 2. Germline lookup yields CDR1 SGDLS and CDR2 YYNGEE. The chain's CDR3 is CASSVGLAGDTQYF. Here the CDR3 DNA reads TGTGCCAGCAGCGTAGGGCTAGCGGGAGATACGCAGTATTTT.

V gene TRBV27 combines with J gene TRBJ2-1; TRBD1 or TRBD2 may be the D gene (5 bases each). The CDR3 runs 16 residues. The V end lost 5 bases, the J end lost 0 bases, and 14 bases lay between the germline ends. Germline V gene lookup returns CDR1 MNHEY and CDR2 SMNVEV (reference sequence). Here the CDR3 DNA reads TGTGCCAGCAGTCCCCCCAGGGCGGGCTCCTACAATGAGCAGTTCTTC. This encodes CASSPPRAGSYNEQFF.

This chain connects TRBV7-3 to TRBJ2-3; TRBD1 might be the D (8 bases). Per the germline V gene, CDR1 is SGHTA and CDR2 is FQGTGA. The CDR3 extends over 15 amino acids. Trimming cost V 5 bases and J 3 bases, with 15 bases left between them. For the CDR3, the DNA is TGTGCCAGCAGCATTAACAGGGGGGGAACAGATACGCAGTATTTT. Translation: CASSINRGGTDTQYF.

The chain couples TRBV7-2 to TRBJ2-7; D not certain. The CDR3 has 15 residues. V lost 4 bases to trimming and J lost 0 bases, with 13 bases between them. Per the germline V gene, CDR1 is SGHTA and CDR2 is FQGNSA. In nucleotides, the CDR3 is TGTGCCAGCAGCTGGTATTCAACGAGCTCCTACGAGCAGTACTTC. It is translated as CASSWYSTSSYEQYF.

The V and J genes are TRBV9 and TRBJ1-2; tentatively, D is TRBD1 (6 bases). CDR1 is SGDLS and CDR2 is YYNGEE in the germline V gene. The CDR3 is made up of 19 amino acids. V gave up 4 bases and J gave up 0 bases, with 25 bases separating them. The CDR3 DNA sequence: TGTGCCAGCAGCCCTACTCACTCTGGCCCGGACAGCACTAACTATGGCTACACCTTC. It specifies CASSPTHSGPDSTNYGYTF.

The chain links TRBV9 to TRBJ2-3, with D possibly being TRBD1 or TRBD2 (5 bases each). CDR3 size: 11 residues. The germline gives CDR1 SGDLS, CDR2 YYNGEE. Trimming took 10 bases from V and 6 from J, leaving 12 bases between them. CDR3 coding DNA: TGTGCCGAGGGGTTCGTGGATACGCAGTATTTT. Protein: CAEGFVDTQYF. Complete variable domain (other parts from reference TRBV9 and TRBJ2-3): DSGVTQTPKHLITATGQRVTLRCSPRSGDLSVYWYQQSLDQGLQFLIQYYNGEERAKGNILERFSAQQFPDLHSELNLSSLELGDSALYFCAEGFVDTQYFGPGTRLTVL.

The V call is TRBV6-5, the J call TRBJ2-7; D possibly corresponds to TRBD2 (6 bases). This CDR3 has 14 amino acids. Trimming removed 6 bases at V and 3 bases at J, with 15 bases between. CDR1 and CDR2 from the germline V gene are MNHEY and SVGAGI. This CDR3 is CASSPRDFLYEQYF. In DNA form, the CDR3 reads TGTGCCAGCAGCCCCAGGGACTTCCTCTACGAGCAGTACTTC.

This clone turned up a few times. CDR3 sequence: CASSHTADTEAFF. Written as DNA, the CDR3 is TGTGCCAGCAGCCATACCGCTGACACTGAAGCTTTCTTT. The genes are TRBV7-9 and TRBJ1-1; D remains unclear. Looked up from germline, CDR1 is SEHNR and CDR2 is FQNEAQ (reference sequence). Trimming pared 5 bases from V and 3 bases from J, leaving 10 bases between. The CDR3 consists of 13 residues. The variable domain in full, completed from reference TRBV7-9 and TRBJ1-1, reads DTGVSQNPRHKITKRGQNVTFRCDPISEHNRLYWYRQTLGQGPEFLTYFQNEAQLEKSRLLSDRFSAERPKGSFSTLEIQRTEQGDSAMYLCASSHTADTEAFFGQGTRLTVV.

V usage is TRBV6-5 and J usage is TRBJ2-5; the D is unclear. The J call is uncertain, as TRBJ2-7 better fits the DNA end. The CDR3 has 14 residues. Germline CDR1 reads MNHEY; CDR2 reads SVGAGI. For the CDR3, the DNA is TGTGCCAGCAGTTATGCAGAATCCTCCTACGAGCAGTACTTC. Its protein product is CASSYAESSYEQYF.